This TCR beta chain was captured by sequencing in a study of T cells expressing NK-cell markers. Template switching by 5'RACE with UMIs generated the TCR beta cDNA. From its re-call of the 5' RACE reads, TCRdb lists each CDR3 protein once, without DNA. Here the sample table reports over 14,000 distinct CDR3 sequences. This CDR3 contains 18 residues. Germline V lookup: CDR1 SGHAT, CDR2 FQNNGV. The clonotype comes from a man aged 18-75 years in good health. Sequenced: blood T cells: a sorted CD56 or NKG2C T cell subset, CD4+ or CD8+ T cells, or bulk PBMC T cells (not recorded which). The V and J genes are TRBV11-2 and TRBJ2-3; TCRdb's D call, TRBD2, is unchecked because there is no DNA. The CDR3 loop is CASRTQTSGGFSTDTQYF.